This T cell receptor beta chain was sequenced in a study of cytomegalovirus exposure and HLA in healthy donors (TCRdb year 2017). Regarding the research as a whole: According to an earlier analysis of 587 of the donors, 150 million to 200 million T cells yielded roughly 110 million unique TCR beta sequences and approximately 280 Gb of sequence data. All discovery cohort repertoires had been generated using a single sequencing platform. Both class I and class II loci were covered by HLA typing, at four-digit resolution. In an earlier analysis of roughly 600 of the donors, high-throughput TCR beta sequencing was used to judge whether each TCR beta V gene segment behaved as functional or pseudogenic. Across 398 genotyped donors of the cohort, an average of approximately 240,000 unique TCR beta nucleotide sequences per donor were sequenced, and roughly 20% of those sequences were non-productive. Rather than drawing on any new phenotypic data, the later analysis identified candidate immune exposures from TCR beta sequences and the way those sequences occurred across donors. Along with the roughly 700-subject first cohort, a separate validation cohort of over a hundred different subjects was used. Donor age, sex, ethnicity and CMV serostatus were compiled together with the repertoire data. In a later analysis, previously published TCR beta repertoires from 670 or so donors were re-analyzed and high-resolution HLA genotyping was added so that TCR occurrence patterns could be studied. An early release covering 550 to 650 HLA-typed donors comprised 250 to 350 gigabases of sequencing data and about 90 million unique TCR sequences. The number of typed donors differed by locus: about 620-630 for A, B, C, DRB1 and DQB1; 500 to 550 for DQA1; 606 for DPA1; and roughly 470 for DPB1. A handful of DR-DQ haplotypes were handled as single units for association and clustering because linkage in the cohort was strong. The genetic ancestry cluster associated with self-reported Caucasian donors included 65% to 90% of the roughly 360 genotyped donors. The aim of the study was to test whether cataloging public T cell receptors could identify signatures of past pathogen exposure. In a later genetic analysis, genome-wide SNP genotypes for 398 of the 666 donors were used, and that subset was treated as a discovery cohort. To predict cytomegalovirus infection status, the study brought together high-throughput TCR immunosequencing, statistical association of individual TCRs with disease status, and machine learning. Using immunosequencing, the study profiled T cell repertoires from roughly 650 subjects and related those repertoires to cytomegalovirus serostatus.

General conclusions and limits of the study: In a later genetic analysis, a missense DCLRE1C variant was associated with V-gene and J-gene trimming of TCR beta chains, and the association was replicated in an independent cohort. A total of about 150 TCR beta chains were listed by the study as associated with cytomegalovirus. According to a later analysis, parvovirus B19, influenza, CMV and Epstein-Barr virus appeared linked to several top co-occurrence clusters. This cohort had only TCR beta chains sequenced, and the lack of alpha or paired-chain data limited which features could be detected. Linkage disequilibrium might explain the correlated functional status among segregating V segments, but an unknown experimental factor could not be excluded. Compared with equally common non-associated chains, HLA-associated TCR beta chains in a later analysis were more clonally expanded and had lower generation probabilities. Approximately 18 rarely observed V segments, including chromosome 9 orphons, were excluded from the earlier analysis of a few hundred of the donors because counts were too low. A further reported finding was that TCR beta sequences accurately predicted the HLA-A and HLA-B alleles for most subjects in the first cohort. At a false discovery rate of 0.05, a later analysis linked roughly 17,000 TCR beta sequences to specific HLA alleles. Because some donors lacked HLA typing at each locus, the association tests relied only on the typed subset. A later genetic analysis reported fewer N-insertions in productive TCRs among donors in an Asian-associated ancestry cluster than the approximately 700-donor mean. Across donors, most TCR sequences were observed very rarely, whereas some public TCRs were present in many individuals. In an earlier analysis of around 600 of the donors, most TCR beta V segments were observed in productive rearrangements about 90% or about 30% of the time, broadly matching IMGT annotations. A few of the identified cytomegalovirus-associated TCR beta chains were confirmed in vitro to be specific for cytomegalovirus antigens. A later analysis found that most CMV-associated TCR beta chains appeared HLA-restricted, with HLA associations seemingly driven largely by CMV exposure. In a later analysis, the rate of TCR association differed among HLA loci, with DRB1 alleles having the most associated TCRs and HLA-C alleles having the fewest. The authors suggested that the approach could potentially be generalized to other disease states and immunological phenotypes. Assigning TCR associations to individual alleles was difficult when HLA alleles, especially DR and DQ, strongly co-occurred. Sequencing depth was assumed to be roughly uniform across donors in the presence/absence analyses, though that assumption may not hold. The sequencing pipeline was judged likely to have produced a cluster of highly shared sequence variants as a technical artifact. Cytomegalovirus status was reported to be diagnosed by the classifier with high specificity and sensitivity in both the original and validation cohorts. For the cohort, immune exposure information was limited to CMV serostatus.

The cohort comprised under 700 healthy bone marrow donors. Cohort members were all nominally healthy when sampled, although unrecorded immune exposures were likely present. The donor tested CMV seropositive and was one of the 289 seropositive cohort members. Every donor gave a peripheral blood sample, and the peripheral blood mononuclear cells from that sample were used for TCR beta sequencing. Genomic DNA extraction from the blood cell samples was performed with the Qiagen DNeasy Blood Extraction Kit. Worth noting for this clone: There is no known antigen for this receptor. No base-level quality is on record; no much larger clone is a single base apart.

Libraries were built with the immunoSEQ multiplex PCR assay. A mixture of 60 forward primers for TCR Vbeta segments and 13 reverse primers for TCR Jbeta segments was used in the multiplex PCR. A multiplex PCR assay on genomic DNA amplified the CDR3 region of rearranged TCR beta genes. On the Illumina HiSeq System, the amplified TCR beta libraries were sequenced as 87-base-pair reads. As for how the authors treated the data: A later analysis counted approximately 74 million unique TCR beta chains across the roughly 700 repertoires, and 9 million to 14 million of these chains were shared by at least two donors. Raw reads were error-corrected and collapsed into unique sequences by a nearest-neighbor algorithm in which closely related sequences were merged to remove PCR and sequencing errors. Alignment of CDR3 sequences to IMGT reference sequences was used to assign V, D and J gene segments. For a sequence to be retained, a match of at least six nucleotides was required to both a V gene segment and a J gene segment. Rearrangements were classified as productive when the CDR3 lacked stop codons and remained in frame with V and J, and all other rearrangements were classified as non-productive. CDR3 was defined by IMGT convention, running from the second conserved V-encoded cysteine to the conserved J-encoded phenylalanine. The earlier analysis of about 530 of the donors excluded any sequence lacking an unambiguous match to a single V gene segment. An earlier analysis of just under 600 of the donors called V segments functional above 56.7% productive rearrangements and segregating when the between-donor standard deviation exceeded 5%. To diagnose cytomegalovirus status from the catalog of TCR beta chain sequences, a statistical classification framework was built. V and J gene assignment, in a later analysis, came from comparing TCR nucleotide sequences with IMGT/GENE-DB human TR gene sequences. Using the TCRdist pipeline, a later analysis assigned CDR3 sequences along with most-parsimonious VDJ recombination scenarios. In a later analysis, each TCR beta chain was defined by its CDR3 amino acid sequence together with its V-gene family, and reads without a unique V-gene family were excluded. As a way to deal with suspected cross-contamination and a sequencing artifact, a later analysis dropped hundreds of nucleotide sequences that were highly shared and had low generation probability. In a later analysis, a clonal expansion index was calculated for each public chain from normalized within-repertoire ranks of inferred template counts. In a later analysis, generation probabilities were computed with a VDJ recombination model fitted to out-of-frame rearrangements, and the resulting probabilities were checked against IGoR. A later analysis scored TCR-TCR, TCR-HLA and TCR-CMV co-occurrence with hypergeometric tests, applying a repertoire-size bias correction to TCR pairs. False discovery rates were estimated in a later analysis by permuting HLA or CMV assignments 20 times. A later analysis grouped co-occurring TCRs with DBSCAN, adding TCRdist sequence similarity when clustering within HLA-allele-positive subsets. For co-occurrence clustering, repertoires with fewer than 30,000 or more than 120,000 public chains were excluded, along with four to six repertoires with anomalous nucleotide sharing. The table was pulled from immuneACCESS by TCRdb, which kept in-frame rearrangements only. Such tables lose some clones; where checked, under half of the loss comes from unresolved V genes, and the rest has no known cause. V and J calls and clone size are given by that table; D and trimming were obtained from the DNA. Across this sample there are around 120,000 clones, with under 80% seen only once. Of the sample, 25% to 35% falls within the top ten clones.

The sequenced sample was PBMCs. The sequence was collected from a man between 60 and 75 years old in good health and CMV-seropositive.

The DNA reads as follows: TGTGCCAGCAGCTTAGGTGGCCCCGCGGGGACCCAGTACTTC. Its protein product is CASSLGGPAGTQYF. This receptor chain uses TRBV7-8 and TRBJ2-5; TRBD2 could be the D gene, as 5 bases match. V loses 1 base of germline sequence and J loses 7 bases, and the interval between the two ends is 13 bases. Including cysteine and phenylalanine, the CDR3 has 14 amino acids. Just the 42-base CDR3 DNA is kept, in frame starting at base 1. CDR1 and CDR2, looked up from the germline V gene, are SGHVS and FQNEAQ.